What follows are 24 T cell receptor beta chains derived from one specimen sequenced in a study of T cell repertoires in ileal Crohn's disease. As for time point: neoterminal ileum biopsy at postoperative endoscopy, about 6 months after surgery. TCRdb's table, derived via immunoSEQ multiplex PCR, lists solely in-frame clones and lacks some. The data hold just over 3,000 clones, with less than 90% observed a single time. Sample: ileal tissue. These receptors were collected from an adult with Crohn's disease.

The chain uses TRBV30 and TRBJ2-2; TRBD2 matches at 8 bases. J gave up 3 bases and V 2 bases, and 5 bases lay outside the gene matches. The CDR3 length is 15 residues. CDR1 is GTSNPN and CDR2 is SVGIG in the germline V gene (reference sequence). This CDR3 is CAWSRRGADTGELFF. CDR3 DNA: TGTGCCTGGAGTAGGCGGGGGGCGGACACCGGGGAGCTGTTTTTT.

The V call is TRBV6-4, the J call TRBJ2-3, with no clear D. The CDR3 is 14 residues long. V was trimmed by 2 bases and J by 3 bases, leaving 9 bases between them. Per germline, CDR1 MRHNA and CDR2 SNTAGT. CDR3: CASSDGVVTDTQYF. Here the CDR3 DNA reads TGTGCCAGCAGTGACGGGGTAGTTACAGATACGCAGTATTTT.

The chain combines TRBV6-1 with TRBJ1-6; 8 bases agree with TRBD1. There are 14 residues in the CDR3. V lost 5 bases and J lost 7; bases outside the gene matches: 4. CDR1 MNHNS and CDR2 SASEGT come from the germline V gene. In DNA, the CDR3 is TGTGCCAGCAGTTTCCGACAGGGGAATTCACCCCTCCACTTT. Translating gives CASSFRQGNSPLHF.

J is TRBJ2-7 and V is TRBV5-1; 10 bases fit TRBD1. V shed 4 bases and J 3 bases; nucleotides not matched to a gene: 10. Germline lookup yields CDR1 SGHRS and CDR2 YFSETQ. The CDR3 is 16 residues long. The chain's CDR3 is CASSVTGTGAIYEQYF. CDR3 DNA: TGCGCCAGCAGCGTTACCGGGACAGGGGCGATCTACGAGCAGTACTTC.

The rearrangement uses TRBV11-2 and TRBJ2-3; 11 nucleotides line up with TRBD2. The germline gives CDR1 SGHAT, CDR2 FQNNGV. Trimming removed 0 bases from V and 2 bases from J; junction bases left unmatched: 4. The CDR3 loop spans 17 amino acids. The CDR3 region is CASSLDLAGGFTDTQYF. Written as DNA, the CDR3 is TGTGCCAGCAGCTTAGACCTAGCGGGGGGCTTCACAGATACGCAGTATTTT. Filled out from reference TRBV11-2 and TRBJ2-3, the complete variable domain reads EAGVAQSPRYKIIEKRQSVAFWCNPISGHATLYWYQQILGQGPKLLIQFQNNGVVDDSQLPKDRFSAERLKGVDSTLKIQPAKLEDSAVYLCASSLDLAGGFTDTQYFGPGTRLTVL.

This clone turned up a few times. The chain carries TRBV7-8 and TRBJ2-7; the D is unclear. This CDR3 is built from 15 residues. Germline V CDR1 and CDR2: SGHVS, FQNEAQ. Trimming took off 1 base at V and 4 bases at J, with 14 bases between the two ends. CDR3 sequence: CASSLDPLVGYEQYF. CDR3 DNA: TGTGCCAGCAGCTTAGACCCTCTGGTAGGGTACGAGCAGTACTTC.

The CDR3 region is CASSLSVREMNTEAFF. In DNA form, the CDR3 reads TGTGCCAGCAGCTTAAGTGTTAGAGAAATGAACACTGAAGCTTTCTTT. The rearrangement uses TRBV7-6 and TRBJ1-1; D not resolved. V gave up 2 bases and J gave up 0 bases, with 13 bases separating them. Germline-derived CDR1 and CDR2 are SGHVS and FNYEAQ. CDR3 length: 16 amino acids.

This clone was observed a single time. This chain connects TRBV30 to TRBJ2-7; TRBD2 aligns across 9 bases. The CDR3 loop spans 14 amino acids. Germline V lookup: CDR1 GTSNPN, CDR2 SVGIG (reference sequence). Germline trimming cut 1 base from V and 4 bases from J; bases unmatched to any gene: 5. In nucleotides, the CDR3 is TGTGCCTGGAGTGGCGGGGGGGGCCTATACGAGCAGTACTTC. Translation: CAWSGGGGLYEQYF. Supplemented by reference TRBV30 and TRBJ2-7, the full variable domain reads SQTIHQWPATLVQPVGSPLSLECTVEGTSNPNLYWYRQAAGRGLQLLFYSVGIGQISSEVPQNLSASRPQDRQFILSSKKLLLSDSGFYLCAWSGGGGLYEQYFGPGTRLTVT.

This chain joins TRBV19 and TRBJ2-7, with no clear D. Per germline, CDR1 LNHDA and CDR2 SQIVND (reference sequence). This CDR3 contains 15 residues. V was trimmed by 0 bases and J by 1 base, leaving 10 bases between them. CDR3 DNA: TGTGCCAGTAGTATAGATTCACAGTCGTCCTACGAGCAGTACTTC. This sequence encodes CASSIDSQSSYEQYF.

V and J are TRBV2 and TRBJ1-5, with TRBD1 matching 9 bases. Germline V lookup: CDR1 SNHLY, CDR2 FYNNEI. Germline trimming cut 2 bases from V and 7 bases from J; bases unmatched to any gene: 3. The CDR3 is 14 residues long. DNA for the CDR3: TGTGCCAGCAGTGAAAGGACAGGGGAACAGCCCCAGCATTTT. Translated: CASSERTGEQPQHF. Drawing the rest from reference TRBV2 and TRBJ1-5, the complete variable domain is EPEVTQTPSHQVTQMGQEVILRCVPISNHLYFYWYRQILGQKVEFLVSFYNNEISEKSEIFDDQFSVERPDGSNFTLKIRSTKLEDSAMYFCASSERTGEQPQHFGDGTRLSIL.

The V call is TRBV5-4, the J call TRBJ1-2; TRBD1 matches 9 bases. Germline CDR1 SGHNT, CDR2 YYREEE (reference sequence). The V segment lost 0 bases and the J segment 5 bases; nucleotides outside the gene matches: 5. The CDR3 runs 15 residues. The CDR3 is CASSLGDRAEYGYTF. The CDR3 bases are TGTGCCAGCAGCTTGGGGGACAGGGCGGAGTATGGCTACACCTTC. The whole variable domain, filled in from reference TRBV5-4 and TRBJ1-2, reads ETGVTQSPTHLIKTRGQQVTLRCSSQSGHNTVSWYQQALGQGPQFIFQYYREEENGRGNFPPRFSGLQFPNYSSELNVNALELDDSALYLCASSLGDRAEYGYTFGSGTRLTVV.

CDR3 sequence reads: CATGTRGHQPQHF. Here the CDR3 DNA reads TGTGCCACCGGTACAAGGGGTCATCAGCCCCAGCATTTT. V is TRBV25-1 and J is TRBJ1-5, with D maybe TRBD1 (5 bases). The V end lost 10 bases, the J end lost 5 bases, and 15 bases lay between the germline ends. Germline loops: CDR1 MGHDK, CDR2 SYGVNS. The CDR3 runs to 13 residues.

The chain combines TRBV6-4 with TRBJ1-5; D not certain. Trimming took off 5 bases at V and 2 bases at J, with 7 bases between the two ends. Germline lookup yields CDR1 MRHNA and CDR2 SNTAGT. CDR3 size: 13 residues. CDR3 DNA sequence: TGTGCCAGCAGTCCCTATGGCAATCAGCCCCAGCATTTT. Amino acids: CASSPYGNQPQHF.

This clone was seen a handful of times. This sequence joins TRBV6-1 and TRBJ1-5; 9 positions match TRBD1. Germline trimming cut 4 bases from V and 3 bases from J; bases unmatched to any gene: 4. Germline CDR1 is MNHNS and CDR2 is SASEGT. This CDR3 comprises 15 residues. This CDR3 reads CASSAQGALNQPQHF. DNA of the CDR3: TGTGCCAGCAGTGCACAGGGGGCTCTCAATCAGCCCCAGCATTTT.

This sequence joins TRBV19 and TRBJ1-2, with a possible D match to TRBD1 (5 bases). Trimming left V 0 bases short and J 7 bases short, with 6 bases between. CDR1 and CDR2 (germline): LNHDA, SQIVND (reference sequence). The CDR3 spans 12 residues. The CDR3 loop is CASSIEGRGYTF. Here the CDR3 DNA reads TGTGCCAGTAGTATAGAGGGACGTGGCTACACCTTC.

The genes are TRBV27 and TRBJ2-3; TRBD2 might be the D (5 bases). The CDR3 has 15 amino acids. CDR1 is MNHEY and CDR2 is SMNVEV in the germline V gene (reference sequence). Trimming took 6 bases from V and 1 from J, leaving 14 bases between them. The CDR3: CASSRGLGGTDTQYF. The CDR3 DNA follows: TGTGCCAGCAGCAGAGGACTCGGGGGCACAGATACGCAGTATTTT.

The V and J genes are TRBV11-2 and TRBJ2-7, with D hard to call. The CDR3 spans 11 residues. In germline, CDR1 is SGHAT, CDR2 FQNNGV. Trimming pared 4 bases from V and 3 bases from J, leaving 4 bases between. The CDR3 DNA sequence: TGTGCCAGCAGCTCGAGCTACGAGCAGTACTTC. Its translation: CASSSSYEQYF.

The CDR3 DNA reads as TGTGCCAGCAGCCACTTACAGGAGCAAGCTTTCTTT. This gives the protein CASSHLQEQAFF. The chain carries TRBV4-2 and TRBJ1-1; D is possibly TRBD1 (5 bases). This CDR3 spans 12 amino acids. CDR1 is LGHNA, CDR2 YNFKEQ, per germline. Deletions cut 3 bases from V and 9 bases from J, with 11 bases between.

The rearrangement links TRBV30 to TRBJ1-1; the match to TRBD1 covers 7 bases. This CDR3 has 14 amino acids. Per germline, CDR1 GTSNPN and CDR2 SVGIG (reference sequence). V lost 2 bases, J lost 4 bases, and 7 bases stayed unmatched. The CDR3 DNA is TGTGCCTGGAGTTTAGCAGGGGGGGTCACTGAAGCTTTCTTT. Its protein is CAWSLAGGVTEAFF.

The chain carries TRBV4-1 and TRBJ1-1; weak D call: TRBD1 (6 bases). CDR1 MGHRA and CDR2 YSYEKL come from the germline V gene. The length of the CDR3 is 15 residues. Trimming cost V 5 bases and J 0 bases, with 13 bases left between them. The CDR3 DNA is TGCGCCAGCAGCGGTCGGGGGGGCATGAACACTGAAGCTTTCTTT. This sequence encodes CASSGRGGMNTEAFF.

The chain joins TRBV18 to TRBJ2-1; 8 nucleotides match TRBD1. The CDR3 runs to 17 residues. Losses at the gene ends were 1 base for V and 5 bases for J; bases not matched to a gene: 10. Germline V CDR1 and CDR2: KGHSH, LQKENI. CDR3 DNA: TGTGCCAGCTCACCACGAGCGGACAGGGTCGAGGACAATGAGCAGTTCTTC. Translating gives CASSPRADRVEDNEQFF.

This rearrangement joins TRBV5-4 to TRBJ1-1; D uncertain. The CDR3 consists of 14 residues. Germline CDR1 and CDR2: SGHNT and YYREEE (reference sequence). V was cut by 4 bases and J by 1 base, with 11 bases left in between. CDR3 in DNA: TGTGCCAGCAGCCGGATCGAGGGGAACACTGAAGCTTTCTTT. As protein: CASSRIEGNTEAFF.

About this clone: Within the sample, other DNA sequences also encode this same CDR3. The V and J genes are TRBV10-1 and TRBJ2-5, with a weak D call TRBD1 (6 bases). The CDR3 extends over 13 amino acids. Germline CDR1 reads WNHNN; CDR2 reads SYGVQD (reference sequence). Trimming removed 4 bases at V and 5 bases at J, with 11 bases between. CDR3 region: CASSVGGQETQYF. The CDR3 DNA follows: TGCGCCAGCAGTGTTGGGGGCCAGGAGACCCAGTACTTC.

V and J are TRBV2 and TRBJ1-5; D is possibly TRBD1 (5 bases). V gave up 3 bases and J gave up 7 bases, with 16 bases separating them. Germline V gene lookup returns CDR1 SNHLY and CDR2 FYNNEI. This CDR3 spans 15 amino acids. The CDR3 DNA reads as TGTGCCAGCAGTGACGGGGCATTGGTGGGGCAGCCCCAGCATTTT. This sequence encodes CASSDGALVGQPQHF.